This TCR beta chain emerged from a study of CD8+CD57+ T cells in acquired aplastic anemia. Study background: Isolated CD4+ and CD8+ cells, once sorted, yielded DNA averaging around 3.3 ug.

TCR beta VDJ and CDR3 were profiled, and genomic DNA was the template. TCRdb re-called the reads through MiXCR, storing one row per CDR3 protein. The sample contains hundreds of thousands of distinct CDR3 sequences, roughly 64% of which appear only once. The CDR3 contains 17 residues. The germline V gene has CDR1 LGHNA and CDR2 YSLEER. Trimming removed 2 bases from V and 0 bases from J, with 17 bases in between. The sequenced sample consisted of sorted CD4+, CD8+, or CD8+CD57+ T cells (not recorded which) from PBMCs. This TCR derives from a human donor in good health, serving as a control. The rearrangement links TRBV4-3 to TRBJ2-7; D unresolved. For the CDR3, the DNA is TGCGCCAGCAGCCAAAGTCAGGCACAGTTTAGCTCCTACGAGCAGTACTTC. Residues: CASSQSQAQFSSYEQYF.